Each of the 12 T cell receptor beta chains below was sequenced from the same sample in a study of T-cell reconstitution after alpha-beta-depleted transplantation in children. Unique molecular identifiers tagged the TCRbeta library. TCRdb passed the PCR reads through MiXCR, listing each CDR3 protein once. The sample carries about 900,000 distinct CDR3 sequences, 25% to 30% recorded once. The source was PBMCs, mostly from graft donor cells, collected 360 days after TCRalphabeta/CD19-depleted stem cell transplant. These TCRs come from a boy under two years old who had a stem cell transplant for SCID, so the T cells may come from the graft donor.

V is TRBV10-3 and J is TRBJ1-5, with D possibly TRBD1 on 6 matching bases. Germline V gene data show CDR1 as ENHRY and CDR2 as SYGVKD. V lost 6 bases and J lost 4, with 13 bases in between. CDR3 size: 14 residues. The CDR3 DNA reads TGTGCCATCAGAGCCGGAGGGGGGAATCAGCCCCAGCATTTT. This translates into CAIRAGGGNQPQHF.

The chain employs TRBV5-1 and TRBJ2-1, with a weak D call TRBD1 (6 bases). The V end lost 1 base, the J end lost 6 bases, and 14 bases lay between the germline ends. The germline V gene encodes CDR1 SGHRS and CDR2 YFSETQ. The CDR3 length is 15 residues. This CDR3 is CASSLSQGTGNEQFF. For the CDR3, the DNA is TGCGCCAGCAGCTTGAGTCAGGGGACGGGCAATGAGCAGTTCTTC.

This clonotype was detected once. The V gene is TRBV24-1, the J gene TRBJ2-1, with D possibly being TRBD2 (6 bases). The germline V and J ends were trimmed by 7 bases and 1 base, with 13 bases remaining between them. CDR1 is KGHDR, CDR2 SFDVKD, per germline. The length of the CDR3 is 15 residues. DNA for the CDR3: TGTGCCACCAGCGAAGACGGGGGTTCCTACAATGAGCAGTTCTTC. This encodes CATSEDGGSYNEQFF.

CDR3 sequence (DNA): TGTGCCAGCAGTCTACCGGGACAGGGTCACGAGCAGTACTTC. Its translation: CASSLPGQGHEQYF. This chain uses TRBV2 with TRBJ2-7; 9 positions match TRBD1. Germline loops: CDR1 SNHLY, CDR2 FYNNEI. CDR3 length: 14 amino acids. The trim removed 5 bases at V and 5 bases at J, leaving 7 bases unmatched.

The chain employs TRBV4-1 and TRBJ2-3; D assignment may be TRBD1 or TRBD2 (6 bases each). The V gene's germline CDR1 is MGHRA and CDR2 YSYEKL. The V and J ends lost 5 bases and 3 bases respectively, with 18 bases between them. The CDR3 loop spans 16 amino acids. The CDR3 sequence is CASSNRGDKPTDTQYF. CDR3 bases: TGCGCCAGCAGCAATAGGGGGGACAAACCTACAGATACGCAGTATTTT.

This sequence joins TRBV20-1 and TRBJ2-7, with D hard to call. Trimming shortened V by 3 bases and J by 12 bases, and 12 bases separated the two germline ends. This CDR3 spans 10 amino acids. The germline CDR1 and CDR2 sequences are DFQATT and SNEGSKA (reference sequence). CDR3 loop: CSASSRFAYF. The CDR3 DNA reads TGCAGTGCTAGCTCGAGGTTTGCGTACTTC.

This clonotype was recorded a few times. The chain joins TRBV6-5 to TRBJ2-7, with D unresolved. The ends were cut back, 8 bases at V and 2 bases at J, with 10 bases in the middle. The CDR3 is 12 residues long. The germline gives CDR1 MNHEY, CDR2 SVGAGI. CDR3 loop: CASARLPYEQYF. CDR3 bases: TGTGCCAGCGCGCGATTACCCTACGAGCAGTACTTC.

The J gene is TRBJ1-1, the V gene TRBV12-3 or TRBV12-4; D remains unclear. This CDR3 region has 16 residues. V was shortened by 1 base and J by 1 base, with 13 bases between the two germline ends. The chain's CDR3 is CASSLGFGNPNTEAFF. DNA for the CDR3: TGTGCCAGCAGTTTAGGCTTCGGGAACCCGAACACTGAAGCTTTCTTT.

The chain uses TRBV5-1 and TRBJ2-3, with D unresolved. CDR3 length: 13 amino acids. Germline V gene lookup returns CDR1 SGHRS and CDR2 YFSETQ. Trimming shortened V by 4 bases and J by 9 bases, and 15 bases separated the two germline ends. The CDR3 sequence: CASSDPYSRTQYF. The CDR3 DNA sequence: TGCGCCAGCAGCGACCCTTATTCCCGAACGCAGTATTTT.

The gene calls are TRBV5-1 and TRBJ2-7, with 10 bases matching TRBD1. This CDR3 is 15 amino acids long. Germline V CDR1 and CDR2: SGHRS, YFSETQ. J was trimmed by 6 bases and V by 4 bases; bases with no gene match: 10. CDR3 residues: CASSRDRGPSVEQYF. CDR3 bases: TGCGCCAGCAGCAGAGACAGGGGGCCCTCTGTCGAGCAGTACTTC.

This clonotype has only a few counts. The V and J genes are TRBV12-3 or TRBV12-4 and TRBJ2-1; D call uncertain. The length of the CDR3 is 15 residues. Trimming stripped 3 bases from V and 3 bases from J, with 12 bases between. CDR3 residues: CASSFRIPNYNEQFF. For the CDR3, the DNA is TGTGCCAGCAGTTTCCGGATTCCGAACTACAATGAGCAGTTCTTC.

The rearrangement links TRBV20-1 to TRBJ1-6; D gene uncertain. Deletions cut 0 bases from V and 10 bases from J, with 16 bases between. The CDR3 has 15 amino acids. Germline V gives CDR1 DFQATT, CDR2 SNEGSKA (reference sequence). CDR3 amino acids: CSARDPGWGWSPLHF. The CDR3 DNA reads TGCAGTGCTAGAGATCCCGGCTGGGGATGGTCACCCCTCCACTTT.